This entry features one T cell receptor (beta chain) sequence. The data stem from a study of technical replicates of blood from a handful of donors. Sequenced by immunoSEQ multiplex PCR; TCRdb stores in-frame clones only, minus some. The table records some 79,000 clones, 94% of them present only once. Trimming shortened V by 10 bases and J by 2 bases, and 10 bases separated the two germline ends. CDR1 is SEHNR, CDR2 FQNEAQ, per germline (reference sequence). The CDR3 is 12 amino acids. This chain connects TRBV7-9 to TRBJ2-3; D call uncertain. Sequenced input: T cells isolated from PBMCs. This clonotype originated in a human donor in good health. CDR3 in amino acids: CATSGYTDTQYF. The CDR3 DNA reads TGTGCCACCTCAGGATACACAGATACGCAGTATTTT.